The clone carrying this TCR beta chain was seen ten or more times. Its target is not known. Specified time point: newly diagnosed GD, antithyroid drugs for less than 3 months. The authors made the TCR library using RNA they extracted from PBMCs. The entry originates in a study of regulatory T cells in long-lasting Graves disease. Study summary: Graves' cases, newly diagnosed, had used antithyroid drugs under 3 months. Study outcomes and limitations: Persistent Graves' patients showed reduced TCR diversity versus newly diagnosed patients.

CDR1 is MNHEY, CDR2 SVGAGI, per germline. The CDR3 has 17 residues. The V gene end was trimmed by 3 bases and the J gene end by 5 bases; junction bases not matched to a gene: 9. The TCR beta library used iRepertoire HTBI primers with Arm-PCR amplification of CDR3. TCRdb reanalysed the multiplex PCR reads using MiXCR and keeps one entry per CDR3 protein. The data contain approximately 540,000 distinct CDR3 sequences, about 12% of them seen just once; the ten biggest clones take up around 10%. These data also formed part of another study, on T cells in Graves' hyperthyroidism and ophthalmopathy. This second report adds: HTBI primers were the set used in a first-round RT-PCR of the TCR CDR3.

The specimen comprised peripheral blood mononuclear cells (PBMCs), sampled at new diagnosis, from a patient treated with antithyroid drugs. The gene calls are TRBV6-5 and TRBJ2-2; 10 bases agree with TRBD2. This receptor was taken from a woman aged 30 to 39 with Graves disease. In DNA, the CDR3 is TGTGCCAGCAGTTATTCTTCCGGGACTAGCGATACCGGGGAGCTGTTTTTT. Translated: CASSYSSGTSDTGELFF.